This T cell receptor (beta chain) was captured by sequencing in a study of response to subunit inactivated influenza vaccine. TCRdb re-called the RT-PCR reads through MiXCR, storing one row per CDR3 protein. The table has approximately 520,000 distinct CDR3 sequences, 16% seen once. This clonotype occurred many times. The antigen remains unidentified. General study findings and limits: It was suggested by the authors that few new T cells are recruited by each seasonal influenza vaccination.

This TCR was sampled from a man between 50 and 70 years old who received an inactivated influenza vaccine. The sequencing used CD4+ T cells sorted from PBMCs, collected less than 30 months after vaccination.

The CDR3 sequence: CASSPPRGNEQFF. DNA for the CDR3: TGTGCCAGCAGTCCCCCCAGGGGCAATGAGCAGTTCTTC. V usage is TRBV12-3 or TRBV12-4 and J usage is TRBJ2-1; weak D call: TRBD1 (6 bases). CDR3 length: 13 amino acids. V dropped 5 bases and J dropped 6 bases, with 11 bases sitting between them.